A single sample is the source of the 26 T cell receptor beta chains below, sequenced in a study of blood T cell repertoires in COVID-19. Clones were sequenced by immunoSEQ multiplex PCR, and TCRdb holds only the in-frame ones, with some missing. The table shows 200,000 to 250,000 clones, with more than 85% occurring only once. Material for sequencing was peripheral blood. These receptors were collected from a man aged 35 to 55 with active or convalescent COVID-19.

The chain is built from TRBV5-6 and TRBJ1-4; tentative D call: TRBD1 (5 bases). The CDR3 totals 15 residues. Trimming cost V 3 bases and J 8 bases, with 17 bases left between them. The germline gives CDR1 SGHDT, CDR2 YYEEEE. Written as DNA, the CDR3 is TGTGCCAGCAGCTCCCCCTCTGGGGGGGAAGAAAAACTGTTTTTT. Its protein is CASSSPSGGEEKLFF.

The chain employs TRBV7-3 and TRBJ1-1; D is unclear. Trimming removed 1 base from V and 1 base from J, with 4 bases in between. The germline gives CDR1 SGHTA, CDR2 FQGTGA. This CDR3 has 13 residues. CDR3 coding DNA: TGTGCCAGCAGCTTAATCTGGAACACTGAAGCTTTCTTT. Translated, it gives CASSLIWNTEAFF.

The chain links TRBV6-5 to TRBJ1-3, with D perhaps matching TRBD1 (5 bases). The CDR3 has 13 residues. CDR1 is MNHEY, CDR2 SVGAGI, per germline. V was clipped by 11 bases and J by 2 bases, with 13 bases between them. The CDR3 bases are TGTGCCTCTACTGCAGGGCCTGGAAACACCATATATTTT. It translates to CASTAGPGNTIYF.

This chain connects TRBV5-4 to TRBJ2-1; maybe TRBD2 (6 bases). The CDR3 has 14 amino acids. V was shortened by 4 bases and J by 3 bases, with 11 bases between the two germline ends. CDR1 and CDR2 from the germline V gene are SGHNT and YYREEE (reference sequence). The CDR3 sequence: CASSPRGLYNEQFF. In DNA form, the CDR3 reads TGTGCCAGCAGCCCGCGGGGACTCTACAATGAGCAGTTCTTC.

The chain couples TRBV2 to TRBJ1-4; 7 bases line up with TRBD1. The CDR3 consists of 18 residues. The germline gives CDR1 SNHLY, CDR2 FYNNEI. The junction had 25 bases not matched to a gene; V was cut back by 4 bases and J by 14 bases. CDR3 sequence reads: CASSARDSAFNVLFGLFF. CDR3 in DNA: TGTGCCAGCAGTGCCCGGGACAGTGCGTTTAATGTGTTGTTCGGGCTGTTTTTT.

V usage is TRBV7-9 and J usage is TRBJ2-6, with D tentatively TRBD1 (6 bases). In germline, CDR1 is SEHNR, CDR2 FQNEAQ (reference sequence). The CDR3 contains 16 residues. CDR3 amino acids: CLPTGTLYSGANVLTF. The DNA for the CDR3 is TGTCTCCCGACGGGGACATTGTACTCTGGGGCCAACGTCCTGACTTTC.

The chain joins TRBV2 to TRBJ2-7; 9 nucleotides agree with TRBD1. This CDR3 comprises 15 residues. V lost 7 bases, J lost 5 bases, and 12 bases stayed unmatched. CDR1 and CDR2 (germline): SNHLY, FYNNEI. CDR3 in DNA: TGTGCCAGCAAGAGATGGACAGGGGTGGAAGACGAGCAGTACTTC. It codes for CASKRWTGVEDEQYF.

This chain's CDR3 is CASSETAGGTEAFF. The DNA of the CDR3 is TGTGCCAGCAGTGAAACGGCAGGGGGCACTGAAGCTTTCTTT. The chain recombines TRBV2 with TRBJ1-1; TRBD1 matches at 7 bases. The CDR3 sequence is 14 residues long. J was trimmed by 4 bases and V by 2 bases; bases with no gene match: 4. Germline V lookup: CDR1 SNHLY, CDR2 FYNNEI.

This rearrangement joins TRBV27 to TRBJ1-2; 12 nucleotides line up with TRBD1. The CDR3 runs 12 residues. Per germline, CDR1 MNHEY and CDR2 SMNVEV (reference sequence). The J segment lost 8 bases and the V segment lost 8 bases, leaving 3 bases of the junction unmatched. CDR3 region: CASQGQGAGYTF. The CDR3 bases are TGTGCCAGCCAGGGACAGGGGGCAGGCTACACCTTC.

The chain uses TRBV12-3 or TRBV12-4 and TRBJ1-1, with D hard to call. The CDR3 covers 12 residues. V lost 3 bases and J 8 bases, leaving 10 bases between the germline ends. The CDR3 here is CASSFSGLEAFF. The CDR3 DNA follows: TGTGCCAGCAGTTTTTCAGGACTAGAAGCTTTCTTT.

The table lists this clone with a count of one. V gene TRBV5-1 combines with J gene TRBJ1-1, with D uncertain. CDR1 and CDR2 (germline): SGHRS, YFSETQ. The V end lost 0 bases, the J end lost 2 bases, and 8 bases lay between the germline ends. The CDR3 is 14 amino acids. The CDR3 DNA sequence: TGCGCCAGCAGCTTGGGACAAATAAACACTGAAGCTTTCTTT. Translation: CASSLGQINTEAFF.

The gene calls are TRBV7-2 and TRBJ1-1; a weak D match, TRBD1 (5 bases). CDR1 is SGHTA, CDR2 FQGNSA, per germline. Trimming cost V 0 bases and J 0 bases, with 8 bases left between them. This CDR3 has 15 amino acids. CDR3 DNA sequence: TGTGCCAGCAGCTTAGCGCCAGGGATGAACACTGAAGCTTTCTTT. This gives the protein CASSLAPGMNTEAFF.

The chain links TRBV9 to TRBJ1-4; the match to TRBD1 covers 11 bases. Germline CDR1 is SGDLS and CDR2 is YYNGEE. The ends lost 2 bases at V and 13 bases at J; junction bases unmatched: 4. The CDR3 contains 13 residues. Here the CDR3 DNA reads TGTGCCAGCAGCGTCAGGGACAGGGGGGTACTGTTTTTT. It specifies CASSVRDRGVLFF. Using reference TRBV9 and TRBJ1-4 for the parts outside the CDR3, the full variable domain is DSGVTQTPKHLITATGQRVTLRCSPRSGDLSVYWYQQSLDQGLQFLIQYYNGEERAKGNILERFSAQQFPDLHSELNLSSLELGDSALYFCASSVRDRGVLFFGSGTQLSVL.

The chain carries TRBV19 and TRBJ2-4; weak D call: TRBD1 (6 bases). Trimming shortened V by 9 bases and J by 1 base, and 13 bases separated the two germline ends. Germline assignment: CDR1 LNHDA and CDR2 SQIVND (reference sequence). This CDR3 has 14 amino acids. CDR3 sequence (DNA): TGTGCCAGAGGGACATTTGTTGCCAAAAACATTCAGTACTTC. It specifies CARGTFVAKNIQYF.

This clone was detected only a few times. The V and J genes are TRBV16 and TRBJ1-6; no clear D. Trimming took off 2 bases at V and 6 bases at J, with 11 bases between the two ends. The CDR3 has 15 amino acids. CDR1 KGHSY and CDR2 FQNENV come from the germline V gene. Here the CDR3 reads CASSQLWGGNSPLHF. CDR3 sequence (DNA): TGTGCCAGCAGCCAACTGTGGGGAGGTAATTCACCCCTCCACTTT.

The rearrangement joins TRBV28 to TRBJ1-2; D gene ambiguous. The CDR3 covers 13 residues. Germline V gene sequence: CDR1 MDHEN, CDR2 SYDVKM. V dropped 2 bases and J dropped 0 bases, with 4 bases sitting between them. DNA for the CDR3: TGTGCCAGCAGTTTACAGTCTAACTATGGCTACACCTTC. Translating gives CASSLQSNYGYTF.

The sample holds one count of this clone. This chain joins TRBV28 and TRBJ1-5; D not certain. V lost 4 bases and J 4 bases, leaving 17 bases between the germline ends. Germline-derived CDR1 and CDR2 are MDHEN and SYDVKM. The CDR3 has 16 residues. The CDR3 bases are TGTGCCAGCAGTTGGAGTACTCGCGGGCCGAATCAGCCCCAGCATTTT. Protein sequence: CASSWSTRGPNQPQHF.

The chain links TRBV5-4 to TRBJ2-3; D might be TRBD1 (7 bases). Germline values: CDR1 SGHNT, CDR2 YYREEE (reference sequence). Between the trimmed V and J ends, which lost 4 bases and 4 bases, there was a span of 19 bases. The length of the CDR3 is 16 residues. The CDR3 protein is CASSPGGTSPPDTQYF. The CDR3 DNA is TGTGCCAGCAGCCCAGGGGGGACTTCCCCCCCAGATACGCAGTATTTT.

This clone was recorded only once. The sample holds other DNA sequences that translate to the same CDR3. This chain uses TRBV5-1 with TRBJ1-4; 8 bases are a match to TRBD1. The CDR3 runs 14 residues. J gave up 8 bases and V 0 bases, and 3 bases lay outside the gene matches. CDR1 is SGHRS, CDR2 YFSETQ, per germline. The CDR3: CASSLGTGNEKLFF. Here the CDR3 DNA reads TGCGCCAGCAGCTTGGGGACAGGGAACGAAAAACTGTTTTTT. Supplemented by reference TRBV5-1 and TRBJ1-4, the full variable domain reads KAGVTQTPRYLIKTRGQQVTLSCSPISGHRSVSWYQQTPGQGLQFLFEYFSETQRNKGNFPGRFSGRQFSNSRSEMNVSTLELGDSALYLCASSLGTGNEKLFFGSGTQLSVL.

This rearrangement joins TRBV19 to TRBJ1-5; D not resolved. In germline, CDR1 is LNHDA, CDR2 SQIVND (reference sequence). The CDR3 is made up of 15 amino acids. Between the trimmed V and J ends, which lost 3 bases and 0 bases, there was a span of 9 bases. The DNA for the CDR3 is TGTGCCAGTAGTATCGTAGTTAATAGCAATCAGCCCCAGCATTTT. This encodes CASSIVVNSNQPQHF.

This clone was observed a single time. The chain uses TRBV19 and TRBJ2-2, with a tentative D call TRBD1 (6 bases). The CDR3 runs to 14 residues. The germline V gene encodes CDR1 LNHDA and CDR2 SQIVND (reference sequence). V lost 5 bases and J 4 bases, leaving 11 bases between the germline ends. CDR3 DNA: TGTGCCAGTAGTCCTACAGGGATCACCGGGGAGCTGTTTTTT. This sequence encodes CASSPTGITGELFF.

The V and J genes are TRBV21-1 and TRBJ1-2; TRBD1 is taken as the D call from the table, unchecked against the DNA. TRBV21-1 is a listed pseudogene. The CDR3 runs to 16 residues. The CDR3 sequence is CASSKACNRGLGGYTF. The DNA of the CDR3 is TGTGCCAGCAGCAAAGCGTGTAACAGGGGGCTGGGCGGCTACACCTTC.

The chain has TRBV5-1 and TRBJ2-7; D might be TRBD2 (7 bases). Germline CDR1 is SGHRS and CDR2 is YFSETQ. V was clipped by 4 bases and J by 3 bases, with 14 bases between them. The length of the CDR3 is 14 residues. In nucleotides, the CDR3 is TGCGCCAGCAGCCAAGGGGGGGGCAGCTACGAGCAGTACTTC. It is translated as CASSQGGGSYEQYF.

This clone has a single count. The gene calls are TRBV18 and TRBJ2-1; TRBD2 aligns across 14 bases. V gave up 2 bases and J gave up 4 bases; unmatched junction bases: 1. Germline values: CDR1 KGHSH, CDR2 LQKENI. The CDR3 contains 16 residues. DNA for the CDR3: TGTGCCAGCTCACCAGGGACTAGCGGGAGATACAATGAGCAGTTCTTC. Translation gives CASSPGTSGRYNEQFF.

This clone is a singleton in its sample. The chain links TRBV6-5 to TRBJ1-1; 11 positions agree with TRBD1. Trimming took 7 bases from V and 4 from J; bases not matched to a gene: 8. Germline V gives CDR1 MNHEY, CDR2 SVGAGI. The CDR3 sequence is 15 residues long. The CDR3 protein is CASTRTGGLATEAFF. Written as DNA, the CDR3 is TGTGCCAGCACCCGGACAGGGGGCTTGGCCACTGAAGCTTTCTTT.

The chain employs TRBV6-5 and TRBJ1-3; possible D gene TRBD1, 6 bases. The V end lost 6 bases, the J end lost 0 bases, and 12 bases lay between the germline ends. The CDR3 runs 15 residues. Germline loops: CDR1 MNHEY, CDR2 SVGAGI. CDR3 amino acids: CASSPDRSSGNTIYF. The CDR3 DNA reads TGTGCCAGCAGCCCAGACAGGAGCTCTGGAAACACCATATATTTT.